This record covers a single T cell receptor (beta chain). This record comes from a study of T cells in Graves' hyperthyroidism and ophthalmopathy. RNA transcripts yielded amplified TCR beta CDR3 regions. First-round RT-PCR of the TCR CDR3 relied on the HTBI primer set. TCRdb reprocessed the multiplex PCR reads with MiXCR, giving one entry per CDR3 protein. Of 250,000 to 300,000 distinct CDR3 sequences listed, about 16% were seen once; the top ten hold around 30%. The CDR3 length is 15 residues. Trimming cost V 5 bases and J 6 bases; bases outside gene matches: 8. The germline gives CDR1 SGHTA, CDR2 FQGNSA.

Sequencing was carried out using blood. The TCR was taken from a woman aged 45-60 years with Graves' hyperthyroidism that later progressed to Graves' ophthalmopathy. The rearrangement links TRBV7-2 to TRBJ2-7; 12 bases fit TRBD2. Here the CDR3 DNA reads TGTGCCAGCAGCGCGACTAGCGGGAGTGTGGGCGAGCAGTACTTC. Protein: CASSATSGSVGEQYF.